This TCR beta chain was captured by sequencing in a study of cytomegalovirus exposure and HLA in healthy donors. Looked up from germline, CDR1 is SQVTM and CDR2 is ANQGSEA. V was shortened by 2 bases and J by 1 base, with 15 bases between the two germline ends. CDR3 size: 17 residues. The PCR employed 60 Vbeta primers together with 13 Jbeta primers. Sequencing used immunoSEQ multiplex PCR; TCRdb keeps in-frame clones, though not all of them. The repertoire holds about 140,000 clones, with 75% as singletons. The chain carries TRBV29-1 and TRBJ2-6, with D possibly being TRBD1 (6 bases). The sample consisted of PBMCs. This clonotype originated in a man in his thirties or forties in good health and CMV-seronegative. This CDR3 is CSVEHRDGRSGANVLTF. The CDR3 DNA follows: TGCAGCGTTGAACACAGGGACGGCCGGTCTGGGGCCAACGTCCTGACTTTC.